This T cell receptor beta chain originates from a study of T cells in localized non-small cell lung cancer. Overall study findings and caveats: Tumor trailed uninvolved adjacent lung in T cell clonality, which peaked there. Greater T cell density in blood accompanied longer overall survival. Paired adjacent lung recovered a median about 60 of the top 100 tumor clones. Heterogeneity stays possible, as sequencing covered only one tumor region.

To note about this clone: Antigen specificity is unknown.

CDR1 is SGHDN, CDR2 FVKESK, per germline. Trimming took 1 base from V and 4 from J; bases not matched to a gene: 5. This CDR3 is 16 amino acids long. Method: immunoSEQ multiplex PCR; TCRdb's copy keeps in-frame clones and lacks some. The top ten clones hold 7% to 9% of a sample with 8,200 or so clones, 45% to 65% of them seen once. This TCR came from a male donor at least 60 years old with stage I squamous cell lung carcinoma. Material: lymph node tissue, obtained before any cancer treatment. This chain uses TRBV14 with TRBJ2-1; 9 bases map to TRBD2. The CDR3 DNA reads as TGTGCCAGCAGCCAAGTGGGTAGCGGGGGTTACAATGAGCAGTTCTTC. As protein: CASSQVGSGGYNEQFF.